The 17 T cell receptor beta chains reported below all come from one sample, sequenced in a study of radiation and T cells in renal cell carcinoma (dated by TCRdb to about 2020). This specimen's time point label, per the study, means: tumor resected at nephrectomy. Explained via the paper, the treatment or condition label denotes: treatment-naive control, cytoreductive nephrectomy. The library was generated by the immunoSEQ multiplex PCR assay. Not all clones reach the TCRdb copy of this immuneACCESS table, which keeps in-frame sequences only. Checked studies attribute under half of the gap to unresolved V genes and leave the rest unexplained. The sample profile shows over 8,000 clones; approximately 69% of them were found once. Together, the top ten hold 13% to 15% of the sample. Source: tumor tissue, taken from a patient whose treatment was nephrectomy without radiotherapy. These receptors were obtained from a man in his fifties or sixties with renal cell carcinoma.

This clone showed up just once. The chain uses TRBV27 and TRBJ1-2, with TRBD1 identical over 9 bases. The germline CDR1 and CDR2 sequences are MNHEY and SMNVEV (reference sequence). This CDR3 region has 14 residues. V shed 5 bases, J shed 4 bases, and the junction held 5 bases outside the gene matches. CDR3 nucleotides: TGTGCCAGCAGTGCCAAGGACAGGGGCTATGGCTACACCTTC. Translating it yields CASSAKDRGYGYTF.

On this clone: The junction shows a germline mismatch at one end, possibly a read error. This rearrangement joins TRBV2 to TRBJ2-5; D perhaps matches TRBD2 (6 bases). The CDR3 totals 14 residues. The V gene's germline CDR1 is SNHLY and CDR2 FYNNEI. The CDR3 loop reads CAGSELAGWETQYF. For the CDR3, the DNA is TGTGCCGGCAGTGAACTGGCGGGGTGGGAGACCCAGTACTTC.

This rearrangement joins TRBV6-5 to TRBJ1-5; D remains unclear. The CDR3 contains 12 residues. The germline V gene has CDR1 MNHEY and CDR2 SVGAGI. Trimming removed 5 bases at V and 6 bases at J, with 8 bases between. The CDR3 DNA follows: TGTGCCAGCAGTCAGAACGGTCAGCCCCAGCATTTT. Translating gives CASSQNGQPQHF.

CDR3 nucleotide sequence: TGTGCCAGCAGTCGATCCGGGACAGCGAATGGCTACACCTTC. Residues: CASSRSGTANGYTF. The chain couples TRBV6-6 to TRBJ1-2, with 7 bases matching TRBD1. The CDR3 has 14 residues. Germline assignment: CDR1 MNHNY and CDR2 SVGAGI (reference sequence). V trimming: 5 bases; J trimming: 6 bases; junction bases outside the gene matches: 9.

This clone turned up a few times. The chain carries TRBV9 and TRBJ2-2; TRBD2 matches 13 bases. Trimming at V came to 4 bases and at J to 0 bases, leaving 6 bases not matched to a gene. The CDR3 covers 18 residues. In germline, CDR1 is SGDLS, CDR2 YYNGEE. CDR3 nucleotide sequence: TGTGCCAGCAGCCCAACCGGACTAGCGGGGGCGAACACCGGGGAGCTGTTTTTT. Its translation is CASSPTGLAGANTGELFF.

This clone was seen once. The rearrangement joins TRBV7-8 to TRBJ2-1, with a tentative D call TRBD1 (5 bases). The CDR3 has 13 residues. Trimming shortened V by 1 base and J by 9 bases, and 10 bases separated the two germline ends. Germline assignment: CDR1 SGHVS and CDR2 FQNEAQ. CDR3 nucleotides: TGTGCCAGCAGCTTAGGGCAGGGCAGTGAGCAGTTCTTC. Encoded protein: CASSLGQGSEQFF.

The CDR3 is CASSPYLAGAQVYEQYF. The CDR3 bases are TGTGCCAGCTCACCATATCTAGCGGGAGCCCAGGTCTACGAGCAGTACTTC. This chain links TRBV18 with TRBJ2-7; 10 bases line up with TRBD2. Per the germline V gene, CDR1 is KGHSH and CDR2 is LQKENI. Losses at the gene ends were 2 bases for V and 3 bases for J; bases not matched to a gene: 10. The CDR3 runs to 17 residues.

V usage is TRBV5-1 and J usage is TRBJ1-2, with D perhaps TRBD1 (5 bases). This CDR3 contains 14 residues. Germline V gene sequence: CDR1 SGHRS, CDR2 YFSETQ. Between the trimmed V and J ends, which lost 4 bases and 5 bases, there was a span of 15 bases. Here the CDR3 reads CASSREGQKYGYTF. The CDR3 DNA follows: TGCGCCAGCAGCAGAGAGGGGCAGAAGTATGGCTACACCTTC.

The chain links TRBV2 to TRBJ1-3; unclear D gene. The V gene lost 8 bases and the J gene lost 0 bases, with 11 bases spanning the gap. The CDR3 extends over 14 amino acids. Per the germline V gene, CDR1 is SNHLY and CDR2 is FYNNEI. CDR3 nucleotides: TGTGCCAGCGGTTACACACTCTCTGGAAACACCATATATTTT. It codes for CASGYTLSGNTIYF.

CDR3 nucleotide sequence: TGTGCCAGCAGCCCGCGGAAAAACATTCAGTACTTC. It codes for CASSPRKNIQYF. The V and J genes are TRBV11-2 and TRBJ2-4; D call uncertain. Germline V gives CDR1 SGHAT, CDR2 FQNNGV. The germline V and J ends were trimmed by 5 bases and 4 bases, with 6 bases remaining between them. The CDR3 has 12 amino acids.

This clone has just a few counts. J is TRBJ2-7 and V is TRBV21-1; the D segment call TRBD1 is taken from the table without a DNA check. TRBV21-1 is described as a pseudogene. The CDR3 totals 11 residues. The CDR3 DNA follows: TGTGCCAGTACAGATAACTACGAGCAGTACTTC. It yields the protein CASTDNYEQYF.

In its sample, this clone is medium-sized. The chain has TRBV2 and TRBJ1-5; possible D gene TRBD1, 6 bases. Germline V gene lookup returns CDR1 SNHLY and CDR2 FYNNEI. Trimming left V 3 bases short and J 6 bases short, with 12 bases between. The CDR3 spans 14 residues. The DNA of the CDR3 is TGTGCCAGCAGTGACGGGGGCGCAGGTCAGCCCCAGCATTTT. Protein: CASSDGGAGQPQHF.

V is TRBV7-9 and J is TRBJ2-2, with 7 bases aligning to TRBD1. The CDR3 contains 18 residues. Germline-derived CDR1 and CDR2 are SEHNR and FQNEAQ (reference sequence). V shed 6 bases and J 0 bases; nucleotides not matched to a gene: 13. The CDR3 sequence is CASSPELGQLPNTGELFF. CDR3 bases: TGTGCCAGCAGTCCCGAATTGGGACAGCTGCCGAACACCGGGGAGCTGTTTTTT. The variable domain in full, with the rest retrieved from reference TRBV7-9 and TRBJ2-2, is DTGVSQNPRHKITKRGQNVTFRCDPISEHNRLYWYRQTLGQGPEFLTYFQNEAQLEKSRLLSDRFSAERPKGSFSTLEIQRTEQGDSAMYLCASSPELGQLPNTGELFFGEGSRLTVL.

The genes are TRBV5-6 and TRBJ2-3; 11 nucleotides align to TRBD2. Germline loops: CDR1 SGHDT, CDR2 YYEEEE. V dropped 4 bases and J dropped 8; count of bases not matched to a gene: 12. CDR3 size: 16 residues. CDR3 sequence (DNA): TGTGCCAGCAGCCTGGTCACTAGCGGGGGACAGGGTACGCAGTATTTT. Its translation is CASSLVTSGGQGTQYF.

The V call is TRBV11-3, the J call TRBJ2-2; 8 positions match TRBD1. The J segment lost 4 bases and the V segment lost 5 bases, leaving 12 bases of the junction unmatched. Germline CDR1 SGHNT, CDR2 YENEEA. The CDR3 extends over 17 amino acids. CDR3 in DNA: TGTGCCAGCAGCCAAGCTGGGGGACAGGTTACCACCGGGGAGCTGTTTTTT. It encodes CASSQAGGQVTTGELFF.

This clone was counted only a few times. This chain joins TRBV12-1 and TRBJ2-2; TRBD1, the table's D call, lacks a check against the DNA. TRBV12-1 is given as a pseudogene. This CDR3 is built from 15 residues. CDR3 in DNA: TGTGCCAGCAGCTTTGACAGGGTGTTTGCCGGGGAGCTGTTTTTT. Translated, it gives CASSFDRVFAGELFF.

The J gene is TRBJ1-2, the V gene TRBV28, with D possibly matching TRBD1 (6 bases). V lost 5 bases and J lost 7, with 17 bases in between. Germline values: CDR1 MDHEN, CDR2 SYDVKM. CDR3 length: 14 residues. Written as DNA, the CDR3 is TGTGCCAGCAGTCCCATCCGACAGGCTGGTGGCTACACCTTC. Protein sequence: CASSPIRQAGGYTF.